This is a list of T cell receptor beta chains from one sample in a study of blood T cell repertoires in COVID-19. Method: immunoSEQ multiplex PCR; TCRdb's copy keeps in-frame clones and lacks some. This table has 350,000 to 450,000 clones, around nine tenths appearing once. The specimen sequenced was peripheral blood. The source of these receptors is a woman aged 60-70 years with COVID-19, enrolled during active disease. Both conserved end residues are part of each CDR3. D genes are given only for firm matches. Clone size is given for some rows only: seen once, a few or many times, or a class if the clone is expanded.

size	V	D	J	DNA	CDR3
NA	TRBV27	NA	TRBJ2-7	TGTGCCAGCAGCGCCCCGGGAAGGCGCGGCTACGAGCAGTACTTC	CASSAPGRRGYEQYF
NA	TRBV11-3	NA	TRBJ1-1	TGTGCCAGCAGCTTAGATCGCCGGACAAGGAACACTGAAGCTTTCTTT	CASSLDRRTRNTEAFF
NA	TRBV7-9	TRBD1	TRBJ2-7	TGTGCCAGCCCGGACAGGGGTCCCTACGAGCAGTACTTC	CASPDRGPYEQYF
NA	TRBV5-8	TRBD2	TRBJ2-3	TGTGCCAGCAGCTTTGACGGCGGGGGGCTCACAGATACGCAGTATTTT	CASSFDGGGLTDTQYF
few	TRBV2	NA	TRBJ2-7	TGTGCCAGCGGCAGGGTCGGCGAGCAGTACTTC	CASGRVGEQYF
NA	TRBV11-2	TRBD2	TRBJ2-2	TGTGCCAGCAGTCGCAGCGGGGGATGGGCCGGGGAGCTGTTTTTT	CASSRSGGWAGELFF
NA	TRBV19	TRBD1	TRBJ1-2	TGTGCCAGTAGTACCAACCGACAGGGGGCAAATGGCTACACCTTC	CASSTNRQGANGYTF
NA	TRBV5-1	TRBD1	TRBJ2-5	TGCGCCAGCAGCTCCCCAGAGACGACAGGGGATGGGGAGACCCAGTACTTC	CASSSPETTGDGETQYF
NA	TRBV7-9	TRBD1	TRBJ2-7	TGTGCCAGCAGCTCTCAGGGGGCCTACGAGCAGTACTTC	CASSSQGAYEQYF
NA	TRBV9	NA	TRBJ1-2	TGTGCCAGCAGCGTAGGAGGGCTTGCCGCGGGCGATGGCTACACCTTC	CASSVGGLAAGDGYTF